This T cell receptor (beta chain) was retrieved from a study of T cells in Graves' hyperthyroidism and ophthalmopathy. From RNA transcripts, TCR beta CDR3 regions were amplified. During a first-round RT-PCR of the TCR CDR3, the HTBI primer set was used. Each CDR3 protein gets one entry after TCRdb re-called the multiplex PCR reads with MiXCR. The sample has about 380,000 distinct CDR3 sequences; 13% are singletons. Findings of the study overall: Separation of ophthalmopathy from stable hyperthyroidism was achieved by a 13 V-J model. The model foresaw ophthalmopathy a median roughly 6.5 months prior to onset.

Worth noting for this clonotype: Its target is unknown.

The source material was blood. This TCR was sampled from a man aged 30 to 39 with Graves' hyperthyroidism that later progressed to Graves' ophthalmopathy.

The DNA of the CDR3 is TGCGCCAGCAGCCGGGCTGGGGGGGGCGGTGAGACCCAGTACTTC. This encodes CASSRAGGGGETQYF. V and J are TRBV5-1 and TRBJ2-5, with D perhaps TRBD2 (7 bases). V was cut by 4 bases and J by 5 bases, with 18 bases left in between. The CDR3 sequence is 15 residues long. The germline V gene encodes CDR1 SGHRS and CDR2 YFSETQ. Full variable domain (rest looked up from reference TRBV5-1 and TRBJ2-5): KAGVTQTPRYLIKTRGQQVTLSCSPISGHRSVSWYQQTPGQGLQFLFEYFSETQRNKGNFPGRFSGRQFSNSRSEMNVSTLELGDSALYLCASSRAGGGGETQYFGPGTRLLVL.